This is a list of T cell receptor beta chains from one sample in a study of blood T cell repertoires in COVID-19. Assay: immunoSEQ multiplex PCR; the TCRdb copy retains only in-frame clones and omits some. Of tens of thousands of clones listed, just over 85% are singletons. The sample comprised peripheral blood. The receptors here all came from a human donor in a cohort sampled during active COVID-19. The CDR3 runs from the conserved cysteine through the conserved F or W. A D gene is named only where the DNA matches it firmly. The listing skips clone size in some rows; elsewhere it reads once, few, many or a size class.

DNA: TGTGCCAGCAGTTTCGGAGCACGACCGAACACTGAAGCTTTCTTT; CDR3: CASSFGARPNTEAFF; V: TRBV27; size: -; D: -; J: TRBJ1-1
DNA: TGTGCCAGCAGCGTAGAACAGGGCAGCTCTGGAAACACCATATATTTT; CDR3: CASSVEQGSSGNTIYF; V: TRBV9; size: -; D: -; J: TRBJ1-3
DNA: TGTGCCAGCAGCTCGCGACTAGAGTCCACGCAGTATTTT; CDR3: CASSSRLESTQYF; V: TRBV7-2; size: -; D: -; J: TRBJ2-3
DNA: TGTGCCAGTAGTGGGCCAGTAAATCAGCCCCAGCATTTT; CDR3: CASSGPVNQPQHF; V: TRBV19; size: -; D: -; J: TRBJ1-5
DNA: TGTGCCAGCAGTGACGGACAGGTCGGATCACCCCTCCACTTT; CDR3: CASSDGQVGSPLHF; V: TRBV6-1; size: -; D: TRBD1; J: TRBJ1-6
DNA: TGTGCCAGCAGCTTGGCCGGGGTTAGCCAAGAGACCCAGTACTTC; CDR3: CASSLAGVSQETQYF; V: TRBV5-5; size: -; D: -; J: TRBJ2-5
DNA: TGTGCCAGCAGCTTGGTTAGCGGAGGGGACTACGAGCAGTACTTC; CDR3: CASSLVSGGDYEQYF; V: TRBV7-2; size: -; D: -; J: TRBJ2-7
DNA: TGTGCCAGCAGCAAACACAGGGGGCGCATCTACGAGCAGTACTTC; CDR3: CASSKHRGRIYEQYF; V: TRBV21-1; size: -; D: -; J: TRBJ2-7
DNA: TGTGCCAGCAGCTTGCTGCAGGGCGGTACTGAAGCTTTCTTT; CDR3: CASSLLQGGTEAFF; V: TRBV5-5; size: -; D: -; J: TRBJ1-1
DNA: TGTGCCAGCAGTTACTGGGGGGAGGTGGATAACACTGAAGCTTTCTTT; CDR3: CASSYWGEVDNTEAFF; V: TRBV6-2/TRBV6-3; size: -; D: -; J: TRBJ1-1
DNA: TGTGCCTGGGGGACAGGGGACCCGAATTCACCCCTCCACTTT; CDR3: CAWGTGDPNSPLHF; V: TRBV30; size: once; D: TRBD1; J: TRBJ1-6
DNA: TGTGCCAGCAGCCAGAGGAGGACAGGGGGCGCCGTCGATGGCTACACCTTC; CDR3: CASSQRRTGGAVDGYTF; V: TRBV3-1/TRBV3-2; size: -; D: TRBD1; J: TRBJ1-2
DNA: TGCGCCAGCAGCTTGGAGGACAGGCGGGATGAGCAGTTCTTC; CDR3: CASSLEDRRDEQFF; V: TRBV5-1; size: -; D: TRBD1; J: TRBJ2-1
DNA: TGTGCCAGCAGCCCACGACTAGCGGGAGTCTCCTACTACAATGAGCAGTTCTTC; CDR3: CASSPRLAGVSYYNEQFF; V: TRBV4-2; size: -; D: TRBD2; J: TRBJ2-1
DNA: TGTGCCAGCCGGGACAGGGGGGTCACCGGGGAGCTGTTTTTT; CDR3: CASRDRGVTGELFF; V: TRBV19; size: -; D: TRBD1; J: TRBJ2-2
DNA: TGCGCCAGCAGCGGACAGGGGGTCGATTACGAGCAGTACTTC; CDR3: CASSGQGVDYEQYF; V: TRBV5-1; size: -; D: TRBD1; J: TRBJ2-7
DNA: TGTGCCAGCTCACCAGTCAGGGCGAACACTGAAGCTTTCTTT; CDR3: CASSPVRANTEAFF; V: TRBV18; size: -; D: -; J: TRBJ1-1
DNA: TGTGCCTGGAGTGTCCTGGGGGCGGACACTGAAGCTTTCTTT; CDR3: CAWSVLGADTEAFF; V: TRBV30; size: -; D: -; J: TRBJ1-1
DNA: TGTGCCAGCAGCTTAGGGGAGGATACGCAGTATTTT; CDR3: CASSLGEDTQYF; V: TRBV11-1; size: -; D: -; J: TRBJ2-3
DNA: TGTGCCAGCAGCCAACTCTCCGAGCAGTACTTC; CDR3: CASSQLSEQYF; V: TRBV3-1/TRBV3-2; size: -; D: -; J: TRBJ2-7
DNA: TGTGCCAGCAGTGATGGGGCGGGGGGGCCTGATGAGCAGTTCTTC; CDR3: CASSDGAGGPDEQFF; V: TRBV6-4; size: -; D: TRBD2; J: TRBJ2-1
DNA: TGCAGCGTCCGACAGGGAAATACAGATACGCAGTATTTT; CDR3: CSVRQGNTDTQYF; V: TRBV29-1; size: -; D: TRBD1; J: TRBJ2-3
DNA: TGTGCCAGCAACCGGACAGGGGTTACCAATCAGCCCCAGCATTTT; CDR3: CASNRTGVTNQPQHF; V: TRBV7-2; size: few; D: TRBD1; J: TRBJ1-5
DNA: TGTGCCAGCAGCACCTCGGGTAGCGGGGCCTACGAGCAGTACTTC; CDR3: CASSTSGSGAYEQYF; V: TRBV7-2; size: -; D: TRBD2; J: TRBJ2-7
DNA: TGCGCCAGCAGCCAAGATCCCCGCTATGGCTACACCTTC; CDR3: CASSQDPRYGYTF; V: TRBV4-1; size: -; D: -; J: TRBJ1-2
DNA: TGTGCCAGCAGCTTGGCAGGGGTGGAAGAGACCCAGTACTTC; CDR3: CASSLAGVEETQYF; V: TRBV5-4; size: -; D: -; J: TRBJ2-5
DNA: TGTGCCAGTAGTAATGGACACAGGCAAGGCTACACCTTC; CDR3: CASSNGHRQGYTF; V: TRBV19; size: -; D: -; J: TRBJ1-2
DNA: TGTGCCAGCAGCTTGTGGGCAGGGAATAATTCACCCCTCCACTTT; CDR3: CASSLWAGNNSPLHF; V: TRBV7-2; size: once; D: -; J: TRBJ1-6
DNA: TGTGCCAGCAGCTTTTCAACTGAAGCTTTCTTT; CDR3: CASSFSTEAFF; V: TRBV7-9; size: -; D: -; J: TRBJ1-1
DNA: TGTGCCAGCAGCGTAGCGGGGAAAGAGACCCAGTACTTC; CDR3: CASSVAGKETQYF; V: TRBV9; size: -; D: -; J: TRBJ2-5
DNA: TGTGCCAGCAGCTCGACGGGGGTCCCAGAGACCCAGTACTTC; CDR3: CASSSTGVPETQYF; V: TRBV7-9; size: -; D: -; J: TRBJ2-5
DNA: TGTGCCAGCAGTCACCTTGGACAGGGGCGAGCTAACTATGGCTACACCTTC; CDR3: CASSHLGQGRANYGYTF; V: TRBV6-6; size: -; D: TRBD1; J: TRBJ1-2
DNA: TGTGCCAGCAGCCAAGGGACAGAAAATCAGCCCCAGCATTTT; CDR3: CASSQGTENQPQHF; V: TRBV6-2/TRBV6-3; size: few; D: TRBD1; J: TRBJ1-5
DNA: TGTGCCAGCAGTGAGACAGGGGGCGGTGAAAAACTGTTTTTT; CDR3: CASSETGGGEKLFF; V: TRBV6-1; size: -; D: TRBD1; J: TRBJ1-4
DNA: TGTGCCAGCCGGGACACCGGGGAGCTGTTTTTT; CDR3: CASRDTGELFF; V: TRBV2; size: -; D: -; J: TRBJ2-2
DNA: TGTGCCACCAGCAGAGGGGGAACAGGCTATGGCTACACCTTC; CDR3: CATSRGGTGYGYTF; V: TRBV15; size: -; D: -; J: TRBJ1-2
DNA: TGTGCCTGGAGTGTATCCCGGGTGAGAACCGGGACAGGGAGCTCTGGGGCCAACGTCCTGACTTTC; CDR3: CAWSVSRVRTGTGSSGANVLTF; V: TRBV30; size: -; D: TRBD1; J: TRBJ2-6
DNA: TGCAGCGTTGGGGACAGAATCTCCTACGAGCAGTACTTC; CDR3: CSVGDRISYEQYF; V: TRBV29-1; size: -; D: TRBD1; J: TRBJ2-7
DNA: TGTGCCAGTATCTGGGGGGGCGCCCCCACTGAAGCTTTCTTT; CDR3: CASIWGGAPTEAFF; V: TRBV19; size: -; D: -; J: TRBJ1-1
DNA: TGTGCCAGCAGCCCGCATCCGGGTACAGATACGCAGTATTTT; CDR3: CASSPHPGTDTQYF; V: TRBV9; size: -; D: -; J: TRBJ2-3
DNA: TGTGCCACCAGCAGAGATCGCCCGGCGACGGGTTCACCCCTCCACTTT; CDR3: CATSRDRPATGSPLHF; V: TRBV15; size: -; D: -; J: TRBJ1-6
DNA: TGCGCCAGCAGCACCGGACAGGGACAAGAGACCCAGTACTTC; CDR3: CASSTGQGQETQYF; V: TRBV5-1; size: -; D: TRBD1; J: TRBJ2-5
DNA: TGTGCCAGCAGCAGTTTACAGGGATGGGGCACTGAAGCTTTCTTT; CDR3: CASSSLQGWGTEAFF; V: TRBV5-6; size: once; D: -; J: TRBJ1-1
DNA: TGCGCCAGCAGCTTGGATGGCGGGGGGCCCACAGATACGCAGTATTTT; CDR3: CASSLDGGGPTDTQYF; V: TRBV5-1; size: -; D: TRBD2; J: TRBJ2-3
DNA: TGTGCCAGCAGCTTGGAGCCAGCGGTGAGCTCCTACAATGAGCAGTTCTTC; CDR3: CASSLEPAVSSYNEQFF; V: TRBV5-4; size: -; D: -; J: TRBJ2-1
DNA: TGTGCCAGCAGGGCCCAAAGCGGGGGTCCCGACAATGAGCAGTTCTTC; CDR3: CASRAQSGGPDNEQFF; V: TRBV6-4; size: -; D: TRBD2; J: TRBJ2-1